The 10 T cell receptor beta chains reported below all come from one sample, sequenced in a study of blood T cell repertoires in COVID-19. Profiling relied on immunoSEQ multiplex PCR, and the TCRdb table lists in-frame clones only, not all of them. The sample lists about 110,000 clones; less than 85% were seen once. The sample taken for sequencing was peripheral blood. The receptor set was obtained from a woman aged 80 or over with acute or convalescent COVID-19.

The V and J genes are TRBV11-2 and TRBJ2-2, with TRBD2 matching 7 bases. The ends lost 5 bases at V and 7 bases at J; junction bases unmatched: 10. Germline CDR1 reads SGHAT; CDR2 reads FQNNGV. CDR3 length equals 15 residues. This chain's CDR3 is CASSVRGEQGGELFF. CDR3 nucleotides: TGTGCCAGCAGCGTTCGGGGGGAGCAAGGCGGGGAGCTGTTTTTT.

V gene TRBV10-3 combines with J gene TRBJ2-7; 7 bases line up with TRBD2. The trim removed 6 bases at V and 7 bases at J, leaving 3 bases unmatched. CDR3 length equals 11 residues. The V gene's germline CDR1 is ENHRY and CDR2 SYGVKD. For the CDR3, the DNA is TGTGCCATCAGAGTTAGCGGGGAGCAGTACTTC. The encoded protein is CAIRVSGEQYF.

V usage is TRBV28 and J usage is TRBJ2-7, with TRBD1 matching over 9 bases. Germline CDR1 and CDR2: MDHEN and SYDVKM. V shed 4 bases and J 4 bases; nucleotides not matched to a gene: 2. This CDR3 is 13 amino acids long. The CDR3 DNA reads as TGTGCCAGCAGTTGGACAGGGGAATACGAGCAGTACTTC. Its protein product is CASSWTGEYEQYF.

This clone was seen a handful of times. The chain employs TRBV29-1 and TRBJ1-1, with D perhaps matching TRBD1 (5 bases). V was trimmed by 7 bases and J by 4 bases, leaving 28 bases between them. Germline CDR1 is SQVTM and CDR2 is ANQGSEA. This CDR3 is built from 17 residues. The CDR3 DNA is TGCAGCGCACGGTTGGTTCTCAAGGGGCTAGTTGGCACTGAAGCTTTCTTT. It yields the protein CSARLVLKGLVGTEAFF.

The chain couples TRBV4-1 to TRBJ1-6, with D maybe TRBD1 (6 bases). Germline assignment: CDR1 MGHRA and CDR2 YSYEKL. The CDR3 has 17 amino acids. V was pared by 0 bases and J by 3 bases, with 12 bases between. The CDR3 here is CASSQEGLDSYNSPLHF. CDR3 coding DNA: TGCGCCAGCAGCCAAGAAGGCCTGGACAGCTATAATTCACCCCTCCACTTT.

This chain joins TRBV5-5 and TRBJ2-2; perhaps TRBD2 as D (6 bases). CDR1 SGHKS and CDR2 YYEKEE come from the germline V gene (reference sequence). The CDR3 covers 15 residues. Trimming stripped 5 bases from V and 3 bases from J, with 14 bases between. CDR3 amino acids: CASSSQGGHTGELFF. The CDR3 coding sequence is TGTGCCAGCAGTTCTCAGGGAGGACACACCGGGGAGCTGTTTTTT.

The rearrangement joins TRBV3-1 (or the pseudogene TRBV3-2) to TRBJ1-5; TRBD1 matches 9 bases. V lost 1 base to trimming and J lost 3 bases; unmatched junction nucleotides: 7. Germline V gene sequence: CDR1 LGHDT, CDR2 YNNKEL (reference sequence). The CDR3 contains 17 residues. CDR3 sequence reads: CASSQGQGQGTNQPQHF. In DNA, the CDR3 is TGTGCCAGCAGCCAAGGACAGGGACAGGGCACCAATCAGCCCCAGCATTTT.

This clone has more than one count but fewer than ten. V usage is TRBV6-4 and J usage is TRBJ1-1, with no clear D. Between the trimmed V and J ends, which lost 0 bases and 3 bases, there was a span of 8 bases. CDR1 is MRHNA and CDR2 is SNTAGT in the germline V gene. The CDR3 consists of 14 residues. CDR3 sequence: CASSDSIVHTEAFF. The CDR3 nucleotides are TGTGCCAGCAGTGACTCGATAGTGCACACTGAAGCTTTCTTT.

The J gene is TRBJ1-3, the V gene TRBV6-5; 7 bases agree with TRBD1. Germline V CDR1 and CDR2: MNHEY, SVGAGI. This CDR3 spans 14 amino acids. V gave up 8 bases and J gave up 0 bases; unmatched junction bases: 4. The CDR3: CASRGTDSGNTIYF. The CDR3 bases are TGTGCCAGCCGCGGGACAGACTCTGGAAACACCATATATTTT.

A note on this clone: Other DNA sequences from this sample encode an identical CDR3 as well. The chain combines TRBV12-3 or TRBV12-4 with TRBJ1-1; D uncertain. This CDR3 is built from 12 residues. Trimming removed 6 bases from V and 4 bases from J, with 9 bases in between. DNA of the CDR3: TGTGCCAGCAGCCGACAAGGCACTGAAGCTTTCTTT. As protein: CASSRQGTEAFF.